The source of this T cell receptor beta chain is a study of shared clonotypes between healthy human individuals. Points on this clone: Its antigen is not known.

Splitting the CD4+ cells yielded a CD45RA+ naive subset and a CD45RA-negative memory subset. Study outcomes and limitations: Shared across a few donors were roughly 4.7% of the naive CD4 clonotypes. Memory subsets generally showed lower estimated richness than naive subsets.

V was clipped by 4 bases and J by 5 bases, with 15 bases between them. The CDR3 loop spans 14 amino acids. Germline CDR1 is SGHNT and CDR2 is YYREEE (reference sequence). The table came from immunoSEQ multiplex PCR; TCRdb's copy has only in-frame clones and leaves some out. The data contain about a million clones, 76% of them seen just once; the ten biggest clones take up about 1.5%. Source material: memory CD4+ T cells sorted from blood. Noted subset: CD45RA-negative fraction. The chain uses TRBV5-4 and TRBJ2-5; a weak D match, TRBD2 (7 bases). This TCR came from a man in his late teens or twenties in good health. For the CDR3, the DNA is TGTGCCAGCAGCCTTGAGGGGGGGCCTGAGACCCAGTACTTC. This gives the protein CASSLEGGPETQYF.